What follows are 20 T cell receptor beta chains derived from one specimen sequenced in a study of regulatory T cells in long-lasting Graves disease. Combining iRepertoire HTBI primers with Arm-PCR of CDR3 regions, the authors built TCR beta libraries. TCRdb reanalysed the multiplex PCR reads using MiXCR and keeps one entry per CDR3 protein. The table has about 430,000 distinct CDR3 sequences, around 20% seen once. Stated time point: persistent/refractory GD, antithyroid drugs over 5 years with positive TRAb. Generation of the TCR library employed RNA extracted from PBMCs. Source: peripheral blood mononuclear cells (PBMCs), taken when the disease was refractory, from a patient treated with antithyroid drugs. The receptors were sampled from a female donor with Graves disease.

This clonotype was detected a few times. The gene calls are TRBV7-9 and TRBJ1-1; D is possibly TRBD1 (5 bases). The V gene's germline CDR1 is SEHNR and CDR2 FQNEAQ (reference sequence). The CDR3 has 12 amino acids. V was pared by 2 bases and J by 8 bases, with 9 bases between. The CDR3 bases are TGTGCCAGCAGCTTAAGACAGTGGGAAGCTTTCTTT. This translates into CASSLRQWEAFF.

This clonotype has ten or more counts. This rearrangement joins TRBV7-2 to TRBJ2-5, with TRBD1 as a possible D gene (5 bases). Germline CDR1 SGHTA, CDR2 FQGNSA. The length of the CDR3 is 11 residues. The V and J ends lost 3 bases and 10 bases respectively, with 9 bases between them. Here the CDR3 DNA reads TGTGCCAGCAGCTTGCACCAGGGCCAGTACTTC. Encoded protein: CASSLHQGQYF.

The V gene is TRBV7-9, the J gene TRBJ2-4, with D possibly called TRBD1 or TRBD2 (6 bases each). CDR1 and CDR2 (germline): SEHNR, FQNEAQ (reference sequence). V dropped 4 bases and J dropped 8 bases, with 15 bases sitting between them. The CDR3 sequence is 14 residues long. This chain's CDR3 is CASSSSSEGDIQYF. CDR3 nucleotides: TGTGCCAGCAGCTCTTCTAGCGAGGGGGACATTCAGTACTTC.

This clonotype was detected only a few times. The chain is built from TRBV7-9 and TRBJ1-1, with a possible D match to TRBD1 (5 bases). The CDR3 spans 14 residues. V dropped 5 bases and J dropped 0 bases, with 10 bases sitting between them. Germline V lookup: CDR1 SEHNR, CDR2 FQNEAQ (reference sequence). The CDR3 protein is CASSDGHLNTEAFF. CDR3 DNA: TGTGCCAGCAGCGACGGACACCTGAACACTGAAGCTTTCTTT.

This clonotype was seen at least ten times. The chain uses TRBV27 and TRBJ1-2; D not resolved. The germline V gene has CDR1 MNHEY and CDR2 SMNVEV (reference sequence). The CDR3 extends over 13 amino acids. V lost 5 bases to trimming and J lost 6 bases, with 13 bases between them. The CDR3 DNA reads TGTGCCAGCAGTCCCCAGTGGGGAGATGGCTACACCTTC. Its protein product is CASSPQWGDGYTF.

This clonotype was counted ten times or more. V and J are TRBV28 and TRBJ2-7; the D call may be TRBD1 or TRBD2 (5 bases each). Germline CDR1 is MDHEN and CDR2 is SYDVKM. This CDR3 spans 13 amino acids. The V end lost 2 bases, the J end lost 7 bases, and 12 bases lay between the germline ends. CDR3 amino acids: CASSLQGRTEQYF. As DNA, the CDR3 is TGTGCCAGCAGTTTACAGGGACGTACGGAGCAGTACTTC.

This clonotype was seen once. This may come from a read error, since a much larger clone is one base off. CDR3 amino acids: CASSLSLGHAAYEQYF. CDR3 bases: TGTGCCAGCAGTCTGTCGCTTGGACATGCCGCCTACGAGCAGTACTTC. This chain joins TRBV27 and TRBJ2-7, with a weak D call TRBD1 (5 bases). The CDR3 covers 16 residues. V was pared by 5 bases and J by 2 bases, with 19 bases between. Germline lookup yields CDR1 MNHEY and CDR2 SMNVEV (reference sequence).

The chain employs TRBV2 and TRBJ2-1; D is unresolved. The CDR3 sequence is 12 residues long. V lost 7 bases, J lost 6 bases, and 10 bases lay in between. The germline V gene has CDR1 SNHLY and CDR2 FYNNEI. CDR3: CASISESNEQFF. In DNA form, the CDR3 reads TGTGCCAGCATCTCTGAGAGCAATGAGCAGTTCTTC.

The sample holds a few counts of this clonotype. V is TRBV27 and J is TRBJ2-3, with unresolved D. Trimming took 3 bases from V and 6 from J, leaving 16 bases between them. Germline CDR1 and CDR2: MNHEY and SMNVEV (reference sequence). The CDR3 runs to 15 residues. CDR3 residues: CASSFFKNLGDTQYF. The CDR3 DNA is TGTGCCAGCAGTTTTTTTAAGAACCTGGGGGATACGCAGTATTTT.

This clonotype was seen at least ten times. CDR3 in DNA: TGTGCCAGCAGCGAGGACAACTCCTACGAGCAGTACTTC. Protein product: CASSEDNSYEQYF. The rearrangement links TRBV11-3 to TRBJ2-7; D perhaps matches TRBD1 (5 bases). Deletions cut 5 bases from V and 0 bases from J, with 8 bases between. The CDR3 covers 13 residues. The germline V gene has CDR1 SGHNT and CDR2 YENEEA.

J is TRBJ1-5 and V is TRBV27; D not certain. V gave up 6 bases and J gave up 1 base, with 13 bases separating them. CDR3 length equals 15 residues. In germline, CDR1 is MNHEY, CDR2 SMNVEV (reference sequence). The CDR3 region has the DNA TGTGCCAGCAGCCCACTAGGAAGGAGCAATCAGCCCCAGCATTTT. Translating it yields CASSPLGRSNQPQHF.

This clonotype has just a few counts. The rearrangement joins TRBV19 to TRBJ1-1, with D unresolved. Trimming cost V 9 bases and J 1 base, with 12 bases left between them. This CDR3 has 13 amino acids. Germline lookup yields CDR1 LNHDA and CDR2 SQIVND (reference sequence). The CDR3 DNA sequence: TGTGCCAGGAGCAGGCCCAGGAACACTGAAGCTTTCTTT. This sequence encodes CARSRPRNTEAFF.

This clonotype was recorded at least ten times. The chain couples TRBV6-1 to TRBJ2-5, with 8 bases matching TRBD2. Germline V gene lookup returns CDR1 MNHNS and CDR2 SASEGT. The CDR3 loop spans 13 amino acids. Trimming at V came to 6 bases and at J to 1 base, leaving 1 base not matched to a gene. The DNA for the CDR3 is TGTGCCAGCAGAACTAGCGGCCAAGAGACCCAGTACTTC. Its translation is CASRTSGQETQYF.

On this clonotype itself: A far larger clone is a single base away, which makes a read error likely. The chain is built from TRBV28 and TRBJ2-7; TRBD2 is a possible D gene (6 bases). The CDR3 runs to 14 residues. V was shortened by 8 bases and J by 1 base, with 15 bases between the two germline ends. The germline V gene has CDR1 MDHEN and CDR2 SYDVKM. CDR3 residues: CASRRLEQSYEQYF. CDR3 nucleotide sequence: TGTGCCAGCCGCCGACTAGAGCAATCCTACGAGCAGTACTTC. Variable domain in full (rest from reference TRBV28 and TRBJ2-7): DVKVTQSSRYLVKRTGEKVFLECVQDMDHENMFWYRQDPGLGLRLIYFSYDVKMKEKGDIPEGYSVSREKKERFSLILESASTNQTSMYLCASRRLEQSYEQYFGPGTRLTVT.

The sample holds many counts of this clonotype. The genes are TRBV19 and TRBJ2-2; D is ambiguous. The CDR3 totals 14 residues. CDR1 is LNHDA and CDR2 is SQIVND in the germline V gene (reference sequence). The V end lost 4 bases, the J end lost 4 bases, and 10 bases lay between the germline ends. CDR3 in amino acids: CASSTTSSTGELFF. The CDR3 bases are TGTGCCAGTAGTACGACCTCGTCCACCGGGGAGCTGTTTTTT.

This clonotype was seen repeatedly, ten times or more. This chain links TRBV7-3 with TRBJ2-2; 8 bases are shared with TRBD1. The CDR3 is made up of 16 amino acids. Losses at the gene ends were 4 bases for V and 0 bases for J; bases not matched to a gene: 4. Germline V gene data show CDR1 as SGHTA and CDR2 as FQGTGA. CDR3 nucleotide sequence: TGTGCCAGCAGCTCCAGGACAGGGACGAACACCGGGGAGCTGTTTTTT. It translates to CASSSRTGTNTGELFF. Variable domain in full (rest from reference TRBV7-3 and TRBJ2-2): GAGVSQTPSNKVTEKGKYVELRCDPISGHTALYWYRQSLGQGPEFLIYFQGTGAADDSGLPNDRFFAVRPEGSVSTLKIQRTERGDSAVYLCASSSRTGTNTGELFFGEGSRLTVL.

This clonotype was counted ten times or more. The chain links TRBV15 to TRBJ2-5; 8 bases agree with TRBD1. CDR1 is LNHNV, CDR2 YYDKDF, per germline (reference sequence). V lost 4 bases to trimming and J lost 3 bases; unmatched junction nucleotides: 4. The CDR3 covers 14 residues. The CDR3 here is CATSTRQGKETQYF. Written as DNA, the CDR3 is TGTGCCACCAGCACCAGACAGGGGAAAGAGACCCAGTACTTC.

This clonotype was observed at least ten times. The V and J genes are TRBV14 and TRBJ2-7; D is unclear. The CDR3 contains 13 residues. Germline values: CDR1 SGHDN, CDR2 FVKESK. V lost 0 bases and J 3 bases, leaving 6 bases between the germline ends. As DNA, the CDR3 is TGTGCCAGCAGCCAAGATTGGGGCTACGAGCAGTACTTC. Its translation is CASSQDWGYEQYF.

This clonotype was recorded only once. The DNA is omitted, as the CDR3 cannot be located on it reliably, and the CDR3 follows TCRdb's listing. The gene calls are TRBV24-1 and TRBJ2-2. The germline V gene has CDR1 KGHDR and CDR2 SFDVKD. The CDR3 length is 14 residues, termini included. The CDR3: CATSDLPGSGSCFF.

The gene calls are TRBV28 and TRBJ2-7; 9 bases fit TRBD2. The V gene's germline CDR1 is MDHEN and CDR2 SYDVKM. The trim removed 5 bases at V and 13 bases at J, leaving 15 bases unmatched. The CDR3 sequence is 14 residues long. This CDR3 reads CASSDSGSPYVGYF. As DNA, the CDR3 is TGTGCCAGCAGTGATAGCGGGAGCCCATACGTAGGATACTTC.